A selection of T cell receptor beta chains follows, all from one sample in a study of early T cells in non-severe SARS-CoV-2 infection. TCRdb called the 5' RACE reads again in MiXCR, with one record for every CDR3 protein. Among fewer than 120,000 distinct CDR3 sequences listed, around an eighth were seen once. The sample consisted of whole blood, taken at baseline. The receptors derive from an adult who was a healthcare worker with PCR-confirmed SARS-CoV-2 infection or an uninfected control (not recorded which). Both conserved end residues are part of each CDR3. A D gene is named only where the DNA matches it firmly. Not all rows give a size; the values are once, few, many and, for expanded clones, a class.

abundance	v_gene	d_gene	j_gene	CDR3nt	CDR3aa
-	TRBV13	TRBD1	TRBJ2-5	TGTGCCAGCAGCCAAGGGGGCGCAAAAGAGACCCAGTACTTC	CASSQGGAKETQYF
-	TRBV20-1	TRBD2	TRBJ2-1	TGCAGTGCTAGAGATCGATTCCCGACTAGCGGGAGGGCCACATACAATGAGCAGTTCTTC	CSARDRFPTSGRATYNEQFF
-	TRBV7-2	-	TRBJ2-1	TGTGCCAGCAGCTCGGACCTCTCCTACAATGAGCAGTTCTTC	CASSSDLSYNEQFF
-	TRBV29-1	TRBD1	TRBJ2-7	TGCAGCGTGTCCGGGACAGGGGCGTACGAGCAGTACTTC	CSVSGTGAYEQYF
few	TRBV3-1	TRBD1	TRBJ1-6	TGTGCCAGCAGCCAAGCATCAGGGGGTAATTCACCCCTCCACTTT	CASSQASGGNSPLHF
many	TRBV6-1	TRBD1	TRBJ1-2	TGTGCCAGCAGTAATAGACAGGGAATCTATGGCTACACCTTC	CASSNRQGIYGYTF
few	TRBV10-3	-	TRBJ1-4	TGTGCCATCAGGGGGGCAACTAATGAAAAACTGTTTTTT	CAIRGATNEKLFF
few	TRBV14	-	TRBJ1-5	TGTGCCAGCAACCAAGACTCGTTAAATCAGCCCCAGCATTTT	CASNQDSLNQPQHF
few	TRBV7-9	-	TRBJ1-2	TGTGCCAGCAGCCATGAAAAAGAGTCGCGGGTGTTC	CASSHEKESRVF
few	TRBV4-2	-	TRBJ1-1	TGTGCCAGCAGCCAAGCAGGGTTGACTTTCTTT	CASSQAGLTFF
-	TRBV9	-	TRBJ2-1	TGTGCCAGCAGCGTAGATCTAGCCCATGAGCAGTTCTTC	CASSVDLAHEQFF
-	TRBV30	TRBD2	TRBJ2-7	TGTGCCCGATCGACGGGGACTAGCAGGGCCGAGCAGTACTTC	CARSTGTSRAEQYF
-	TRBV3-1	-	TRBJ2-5	TGTGCCAGCAGCCAAGGGGAGACCCAGTACTTC	CASSQGETQYF
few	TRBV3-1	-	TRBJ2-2	TGTGCCAGCAGCCAAGGGCCAAACACCGGGGAGCTGTTTTTT	CASSQGPNTGELFF
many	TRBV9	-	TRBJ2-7	TGTGCCAGCAGCGTAGGAACCTCCGAGCAGTACTTC	CASSVGTSEQYF
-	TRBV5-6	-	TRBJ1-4	TGTGCCAGCAGCACCTCCCGACAGTTTCTTTCCCCTGGAAAACTGTTTTTT	CASSTSRQFLSPGKLFF
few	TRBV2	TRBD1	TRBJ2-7	TGTGCCAGCAAGAGCTTGAGACAGGGGGGACACGAGCAGTACTTC	CASKSLRQGGHEQYF
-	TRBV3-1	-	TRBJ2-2	TGTGCCAGCAGCCAAGTTGGGGACACCGGGGAGCTGTTTTTT	CASSQVGDTGELFF
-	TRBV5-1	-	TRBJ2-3	TGCGCCAGCAGCCCCTCTAGCACAGATACGCAGTATTTT	CASSPSSTDTQYF
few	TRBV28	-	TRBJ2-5	TGTGCCAGCGCCGAGGGCGGCCAAGAGACCCAGTACTTC	CASAEGGQETQYF
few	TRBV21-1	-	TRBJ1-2	TGTGCCAGCAGCAGAAGAGGGGGGAACTATGGCTACACCTTC	CASSRRGGNYGYTF
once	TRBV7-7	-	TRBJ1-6	TGTGCCAGCAGCTTAGGTGGCAGGCACCCCAGCTCCTATAATTCACCCCTCCACTTT	CASSLGGRHPSSYNSPLHF
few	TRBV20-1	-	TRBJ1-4	TGCAGTGCCCCCAATGGGAATGAAAAACTGTTTTTT	CSAPNGNEKLFF
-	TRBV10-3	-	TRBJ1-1	TGTGCCATCACTTCTCGGTCAGACACTGAAGCTTTCTTT	CAITSRSDTEAFF
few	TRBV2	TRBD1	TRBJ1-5	TGTGCCAGCAGTGAACGACCGGACAGGGTCGGTCAGCCCCAGCATTTT	CASSERPDRVGQPQHF
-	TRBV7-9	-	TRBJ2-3	TGTGCCAGCAGCTTAGAGGGGATGACAGATACGCAGTATTTT	CASSLEGMTDTQYF
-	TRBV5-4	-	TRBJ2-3	TGTGCCAGCAGCTTGGTCGCATCCGCAGATACGCAGTATTTT	CASSLVASADTQYF
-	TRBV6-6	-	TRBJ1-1	TGTGCCAGCAGATTCGAGAGTTCCCAACGTGAAGCTTTCTTT	CASRFESSQREAFF
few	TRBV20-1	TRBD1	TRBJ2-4	TGCAGTGTAAGGGCAGGGGGCATCGCCAAAAACATTCAGTACTTC	CSVRAGGIAKNIQYF
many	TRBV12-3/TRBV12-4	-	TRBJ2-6	TGTGCCAGCAGGGGGCAGGGTACCAACGTCCTGACTTTC	CASRGQGTNVLTF
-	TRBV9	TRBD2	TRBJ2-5	TGTGCCAGCAGCGTACGTTCTAGCGGGAGTCCAGAGACCCAGTACTTC	CASSVRSSGSPETQYF
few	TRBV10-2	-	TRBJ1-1	TGCGCCAGCAGTGTAAGGAGACAACCGAACACTGAAGCTTTCTTT	CASSVRRQPNTEAFF
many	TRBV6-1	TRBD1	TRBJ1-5	TGTGCCAGCAGTGAAGAATTGGGACAGGGCAATCAGCCCCAGCATTTT	CASSEELGQGNQPQHF
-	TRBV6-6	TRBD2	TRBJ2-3	TGTGCCAGCAGTTACCTTAGCGGGGGGGCCTCTAAAACAGATACGCAGTATTTT	CASSYLSGGASKTDTQYF
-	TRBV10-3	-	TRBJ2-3	TGTGCCATCGAAGGGGCATCAGATACGCAGTATTTT	CAIEGASDTQYF
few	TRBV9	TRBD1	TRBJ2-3	TGTGCCAGCAGCGCGACAGGGGGAGTTGCAGATACGCAGTATTTT	CASSATGGVADTQYF